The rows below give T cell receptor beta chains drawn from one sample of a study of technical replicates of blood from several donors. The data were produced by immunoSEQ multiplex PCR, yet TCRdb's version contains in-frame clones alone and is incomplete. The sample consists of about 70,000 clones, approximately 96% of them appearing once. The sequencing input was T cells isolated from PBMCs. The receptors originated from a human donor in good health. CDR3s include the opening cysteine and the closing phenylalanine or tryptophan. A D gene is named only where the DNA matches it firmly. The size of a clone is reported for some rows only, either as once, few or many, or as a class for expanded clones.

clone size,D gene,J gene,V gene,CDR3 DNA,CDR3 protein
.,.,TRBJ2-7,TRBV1,TGCACCAGCAGCCAAGATTGGCCTACGGGAGAGCAGTACTTC,CTSSQDWPTGEQYF
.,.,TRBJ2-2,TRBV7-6,TGTGCCAGCAGCTTAACCCGAGGGAACACCGGGGAGCTGTTTTTT,CASSLTRGNTGELFF
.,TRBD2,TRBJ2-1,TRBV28,TGTGCCAGCAGCACCTCGACTAGCGGGAGAAGGCCCTCCTACAATGAGCAGTTCTTC,CASSTSTSGRRPSYNEQFF
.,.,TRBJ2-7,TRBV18,TGTGCCAGCTCACCGGGACTTTCCTACGAGCAGTACTTC,CASSPGLSYEQYF
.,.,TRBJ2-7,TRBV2,TGTGCCAGCGGGGAAGACAGATCCTACGAGCAGTACTTC,CASGEDRSYEQYF
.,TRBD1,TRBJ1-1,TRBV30,TGTGCCTCAGACAGGGCGATCACTGAAGCTTTCTTT,CASDRAITEAFF
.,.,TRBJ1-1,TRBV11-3,TGTGCCAGCAGCTTACCCGGACTGTCGAACACTGAAGCTTTCTTT,CASSLPGLSNTEAFF
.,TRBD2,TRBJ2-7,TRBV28,TGTGCCAGCAGTCGACTAGCGGGAGGGTCCTACGAGCAGTACTTC,CASSRLAGGSYEQYF
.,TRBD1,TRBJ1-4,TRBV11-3,TGTGCCAGCAGCTTAGGAGACAGGGTGACGGCTAATGAAAAACTGTTTTTT,CASSLGDRVTANEKLFF
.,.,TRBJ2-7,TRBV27,TGTGCCAGCAGAAATAGACTCTACGAGCAGTACTTC,CASRNRLYEQYF
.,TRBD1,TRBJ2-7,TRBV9,TGTGCCAGCAGCGGGACAGGGTCCGAGCAGTACTTC,CASSGTGSEQYF
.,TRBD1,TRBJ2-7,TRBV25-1,TGTGCCAGCAGTGAGGGACAGGTGGGTGAGGACGAGCAGTACTTC,CASSEGQVGEDEQYF
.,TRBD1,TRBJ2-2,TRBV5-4,TGTGCCAGCAGCTTCGCGGGACAGGTGAACACCGGGGAGCTGTTTTTT,CASSFAGQVNTGELFF
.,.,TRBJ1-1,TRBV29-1,TGCAGCGTTACGACTAAAGGGGCTTTCTTT,CSVTTKGAFF
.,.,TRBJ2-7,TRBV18,TGTGCCAGCTCACCAGTAGGAGGGGACGAGCAGTACTTC,CASSPVGGDEQYF
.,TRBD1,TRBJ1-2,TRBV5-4,TGTGCCAGCAGCTCGGGGGGACAGGGGGTTTGGGGCTACACCTTC,CASSSGGQGVWGYTF
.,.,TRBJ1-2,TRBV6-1,TGTGCCAGCAGTGAAGGTGTAGGCGGGGCGAGCTATGGCTACACCTTC,CASSEGVGGASYGYTF
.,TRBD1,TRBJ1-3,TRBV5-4,TGTGCCAGCAGCACGTACCTACAGGGGCACGGAAACACCATATATTTT,CASSTYLQGHGNTIYF
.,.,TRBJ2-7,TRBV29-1,TGCAGCGTTGGAGGAACCTACGAGCAGTACTTC,CSVGGTYEQYF
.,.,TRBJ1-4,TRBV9,TGTGCCAGCAGCGTAGCAAGTGGACAAAGCCCCGAAAAACTGTTTTTT,CASSVASGQSPEKLFF
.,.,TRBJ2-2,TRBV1,TGCACCAGCAGAGCCCGGAACCACGCCCGACTAGTACCCGGGGAGCTGTTTTTT,CTSRARNHARLVPGELFF
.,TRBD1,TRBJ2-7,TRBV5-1,TGCGCCAGCAGCCCCACCGGGACAGGGTTTGACGAGCAGTACTTC,CASSPTGTGFDEQYF
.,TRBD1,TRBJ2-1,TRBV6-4,TGTGCCAGCAGTGGACAGGGTTCTGAGCAGTTCTTC,CASSGQGSEQFF
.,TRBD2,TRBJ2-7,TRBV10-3,TGTGCCATGGGGACTACCGGTTACGAGCAGTACTTC,CAMGTTGYEQYF
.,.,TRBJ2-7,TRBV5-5,TGTGCCAGCAGTTGGGGGGTTGTCGGGGGTGGATTCTACGAGCAGTACTTC,CASSWGVVGGGFYEQYF
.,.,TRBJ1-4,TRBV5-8,TGTGCCAGCAGCTTGGCGGGGTTGGCTAATGAAAAACTGTTTTTT,CASSLAGLANEKLFF
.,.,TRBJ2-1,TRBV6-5,TGTGCCAGCAGTGCGAGCGTGAATGAGCAGTTCTTC,CASSASVNEQFF
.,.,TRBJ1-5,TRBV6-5,TGTGCCAGCAAGACGGGGAATGGCAATCAGCCCCAGCATTTT,CASKTGNGNQPQHF
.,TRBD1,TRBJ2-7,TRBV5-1,TGCGCCAGCAGCTTGGGGCCGGGACAGGGATACGAGCAGTACTTC,CASSLGPGQGYEQYF
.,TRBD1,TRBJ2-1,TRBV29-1,TGCAGCGTTGAATCCCGGGACAGGGCGGTTGAGCAGTTCTTC,CSVESRDRAVEQFF
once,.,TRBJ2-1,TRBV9,TGTGCCAGCAGCCCTGTCCGCGCGTCTTACAATGAGCAGTTCTTC,CASSPVRASYNEQFF
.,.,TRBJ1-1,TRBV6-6,TGTGCCAGCATAAGCGGGGGTTCGAACACTGAAGCTTTCTTT,CASISGGSNTEAFF